These 17 T cell receptor beta chains share one sample of origin, sequenced in a study of blood T cell repertoires in COVID-19 (TCRdb year 2020). Library prep was done by the immunoSEQ multiplex PCR assay. TCRdb holds this immuneACCESS table with in-frame rearrangements only. Some clones are missing; in checked studies, unresolved V genes explain under half, and the rest has no known cause. Here the sample has some 200,000 clones; about 90% occur a single time. The ten top clones hold roughly 2.2% of the sample. Sample: peripheral blood. The receptors derive from a woman aged 45 to 65 with acute or convalescent COVID-19.

V and J are TRBV30 and TRBJ1-1; D gene uncertain. V dropped 0 bases and J dropped 7 bases, with 15 bases sitting between them. Germline V gene lookup returns CDR1 GTSNPN and CDR2 SVGIG (reference sequence). The CDR3 sequence is 14 residues long. In DNA, the CDR3 is TGTGCCTGGAGTGTACTGGGAGGGTCGGATGAAGCTTTCTTT. It translates to CAWSVLGGSDEAFF.

The V gene is TRBV16, the J gene TRBJ2-3, with 11 bases that match TRBD1. This CDR3 has 15 amino acids. V dropped 4 bases and J dropped 4; count of bases not matched to a gene: 4. Germline V gene lookup returns CDR1 KGHSY and CDR2 FQNENV. The DNA of the CDR3 is TGTGCCAGCAGCCCCCGGACAGGGGGCGCAGATACGCAGTATTTT. It is translated as CASSPRTGGADTQYF.

This chain links TRBV18 with TRBJ2-7; TRBD2 matches at 9 bases. Trimming cost V 6 bases and J 2 bases; bases outside gene matches: 5. The length of the CDR3 is 14 residues. Germline values: CDR1 KGHSH, CDR2 LQKENI. CDR3 nucleotides: TGTGCCAGCTCGCCGGGACTAGCCGCCTACGAGCAGTACTTC. It translates to CASSPGLAAYEQYF.

This chain connects TRBV5-1 to TRBJ2-7; D unclear. The CDR3 is 13 residues long. CDR1 SGHRS and CDR2 YFSETQ come from the germline V gene. Trimming cost V 0 bases and J 2 bases, with 6 bases left between them. This CDR3 is CASSLDLAYEQYF. As DNA, the CDR3 is TGCGCCAGCAGCTTGGATCTAGCCTACGAGCAGTACTTC.

Notes on this clone: The same CDR3 is also encoded by other DNA sequences in this sample. The CDR3 spells CASSPGQGNYGYTF. DNA of the CDR3: TGTGCCAGCAGTCCCGGACAGGGAAACTATGGCTACACCTTC. J is TRBJ1-2 and V is TRBV6-5; TRBD1 aligns across 8 bases. Germline lookup yields CDR1 MNHEY and CDR2 SVGAGI. The CDR3 spans 14 residues. V lost 5 bases, J lost 2 bases, and 4 bases stayed unmatched.

The chain is built from TRBV30 and TRBJ1-2, with D tentatively TRBD1 (6 bases). Between the trimmed V and J ends, which lost 0 bases and 4 bases, there was a span of 12 bases. In germline, CDR1 is GTSNPN, CDR2 SVGIG (reference sequence). The CDR3 spans 14 residues. The DNA of the CDR3 is TGTGCCTGGAGTGTACCGGGGGGGCGCTATGGCTACACCTTC. As protein: CAWSVPGGRYGYTF. Full variable domain (missing parts from reference TRBV30 and TRBJ1-2): SQTIHQWPATLVQPVGSPLSLECTVEGTSNPNLYWYRQAAGRGLQLLFYSVGIGQISSEVPQNLSASRPQDRQFILSSKKLLLSDSGFYLCAWSVPGGRYGYTFGSGTRLTVV.

V usage is TRBV12-3 or TRBV12-4 and J usage is TRBJ1-5; no clear D gene. V was pared by 5 bases and J by 5 bases, with 7 bases between. The CDR3 consists of 12 residues. The chain's CDR3 is CASSREYQPQHF. The CDR3 DNA reads as TGTGCCAGCAGTCGGGAATATCAGCCCCAGCATTTT.

This chain uses TRBV6-5 with TRBJ1-2; unclear D gene. The CDR3 covers 13 residues. V was clipped by 11 bases and J by 2 bases, with 15 bases between them. CDR1 MNHEY and CDR2 SVGAGI come from the germline V gene. The CDR3 region is CAGKPGHNYGYTF. The CDR3 DNA sequence: TGTGCCGGCAAACCGGGTCACAACTATGGCTACACCTTC.

V usage is TRBV6-1 and J usage is TRBJ1-3; D remains ambiguous. The CDR3 contains 14 residues. V was pared by 3 bases and J by 1 base, with 7 bases between. Germline CDR1 and CDR2: MNHNS and SASEGT. This chain's CDR3 is CASSEGKSGNTIYF. The CDR3 nucleotides are TGTGCCAGCAGTGAGGGCAAGTCTGGAAACACCATATATTTT.

This clone was counted a single time. V and J are TRBV21-1 and TRBJ1-5; the D segment call TRBD1 is taken from the table without a DNA check. TRBV21-1 is tagged as a pseudogene. The CDR3 is made up of 19 amino acids. CDR3 coding DNA: TGTGCCAGCAGCAAATCCCGTGATGAGACAGGGGCGACCGGTCAGCCCCAGCATTTT. Translated, it gives CASSKSRDETGATGQPQHF.

The V call is TRBV19, the J call TRBJ1-2, with 9 bases matching TRBD1. J was trimmed by 0 bases and V by 0 bases; bases with no gene match: 8. CDR1 and CDR2 from the germline V gene are LNHDA and SQIVND (reference sequence). The CDR3 has 18 amino acids. As DNA, the CDR3 is TGTGCCAGTAGTATAGATGGCGGGACAGGGTTCTCTAACTATGGCTACACCTTC. Protein product: CASSIDGGTGFSNYGYTF.

The V call is TRBV6-2 or TRBV6-3, the J call TRBJ1-2; D is uncertain. The CDR3 consists of 11 residues. The V gene lost 6 bases and the J gene lost 6 bases, with 8 bases spanning the gap. CDR1 MNHEY and CDR2 SVGEGT come from the germline V gene. The CDR3 nucleotides read TGTGCCAGCAGCCGGCAGAATGGCTACACCTTC. Translation: CASSRQNGYTF.

The chain joins TRBV10-3 to TRBJ2-1; D not resolved. The CDR3 is 13 amino acids. Germline lookup yields CDR1 ENHRY and CDR2 SYGVKD. V shed 10 bases and J shed 4 bases, with 14 bases lying between them. CDR3 bases: TGTGCCACACGCGCAGGTTTATACAATGAGCAGTTCTTC. It specifies CATRAGLYNEQFF.

This clone was seen a single time. The chain couples TRBV5-1 to TRBJ2-1; 9 bases line up with TRBD2. The CDR3 contains 15 residues. Trimming removed 4 bases from V and 0 bases from J; junction bases left unmatched: 2. Germline values: CDR1 SGHRS, CDR2 YFSETQ. The CDR3 DNA reads TGCGCCAGCAGCGCTAGCGGGATCTCCTACAATGAGCAGTTCTTC. Translating gives CASSASGISYNEQFF.

Regarding this clone: Other DNA sequences of this sample code for an identical CDR3. The V call is TRBV24-1, the J call TRBJ2-3; 10 bases agree with TRBD2. This CDR3 comprises 16 residues. Germline V gives CDR1 KGHDR, CDR2 SFDVKD. The J segment lost 1 base and the V segment lost 4 bases, leaving 4 bases of the junction unmatched. As DNA, the CDR3 is TGTGCCACCAGTGACCCCGGGACTAGCGGCACAGATACGCAGTATTTT. Amino acids: CATSDPGTSGTDTQYF.

The chain links TRBV18 to TRBJ2-1; 10 bases line up with TRBD2. CDR3 length: 19 amino acids. Trimming took 3 bases from V and 0 from J; bases not matched to a gene: 11. The germline CDR1 and CDR2 sequences are KGHSH and LQKENI. The chain's CDR3 is CASSPWWAVAGGSYNEQFF. CDR3 coding DNA: TGTGCCAGCTCACCGTGGTGGGCCGTAGCGGGAGGCTCCTACAATGAGCAGTTCTTC.

V and J are TRBV4-1 and TRBJ1-4, with D unresolved. Trimming removed 0 bases from V and 0 bases from J, with 11 bases in between. CDR3 size: 17 residues. Germline V gene data show CDR1 as MGHRA and CDR2 as YSYEKL. The CDR3 sequence: CASSQDETIATNEKLFF. The CDR3 DNA follows: TGCGCCAGCAGCCAAGACGAGACAATCGCAACTAATGAAAAACTGTTTTTT.